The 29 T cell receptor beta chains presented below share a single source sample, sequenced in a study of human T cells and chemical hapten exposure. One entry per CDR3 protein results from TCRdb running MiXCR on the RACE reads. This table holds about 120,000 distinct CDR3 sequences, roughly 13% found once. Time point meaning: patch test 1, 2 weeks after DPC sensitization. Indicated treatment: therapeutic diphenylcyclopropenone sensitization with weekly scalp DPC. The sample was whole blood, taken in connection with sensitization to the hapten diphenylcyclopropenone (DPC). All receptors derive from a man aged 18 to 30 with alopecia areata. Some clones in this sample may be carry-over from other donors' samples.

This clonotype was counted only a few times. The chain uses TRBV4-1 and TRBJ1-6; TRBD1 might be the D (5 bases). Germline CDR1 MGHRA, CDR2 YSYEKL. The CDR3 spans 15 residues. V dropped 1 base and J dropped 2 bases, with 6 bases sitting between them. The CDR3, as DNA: TGCGCCAGCAGCCAAGCGACAGCCTATAATTCACCCCTCCACTTT. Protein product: CASSQATAYNSPLHF.

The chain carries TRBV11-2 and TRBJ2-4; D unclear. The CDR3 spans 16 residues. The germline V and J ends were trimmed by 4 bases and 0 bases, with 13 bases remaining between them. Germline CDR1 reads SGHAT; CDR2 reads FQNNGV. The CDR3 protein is CASSSVGDLAKNIQYF. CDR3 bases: TGTGCCAGCAGCTCAGTAGGAGATCTAGCCAAAAACATTCAGTACTTC.

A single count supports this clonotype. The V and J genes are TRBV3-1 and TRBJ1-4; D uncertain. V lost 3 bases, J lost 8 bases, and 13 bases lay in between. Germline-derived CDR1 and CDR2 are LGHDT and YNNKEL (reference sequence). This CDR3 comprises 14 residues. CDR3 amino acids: CASSQVDAGEKLFF. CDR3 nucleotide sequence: TGTGCCAGCAGCCAGGTCGACGCGGGAGAAAAACTGTTTTTT.

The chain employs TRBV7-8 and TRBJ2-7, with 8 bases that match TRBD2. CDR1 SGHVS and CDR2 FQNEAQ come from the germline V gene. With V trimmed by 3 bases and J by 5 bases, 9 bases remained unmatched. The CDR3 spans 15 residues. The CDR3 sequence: CASSFLAGGLDEQYF. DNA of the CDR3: TGTGCCAGCAGCTTTCTAGCGGGCGGCCTCGACGAGCAGTACTTC.

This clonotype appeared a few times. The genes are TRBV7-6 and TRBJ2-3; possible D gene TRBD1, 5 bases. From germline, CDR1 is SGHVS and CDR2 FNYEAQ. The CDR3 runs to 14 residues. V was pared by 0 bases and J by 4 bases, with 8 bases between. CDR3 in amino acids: CASSLARVPDTQYF. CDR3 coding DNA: TGTGCCAGCAGCTTAGCCAGGGTACCAGATACGCAGTATTTT.

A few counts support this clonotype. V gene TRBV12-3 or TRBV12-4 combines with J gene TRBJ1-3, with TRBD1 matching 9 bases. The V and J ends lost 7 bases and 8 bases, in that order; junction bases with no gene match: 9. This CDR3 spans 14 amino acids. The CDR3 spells CASTRDRERDTIYF. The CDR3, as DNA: TGTGCCAGCACCCGGGACAGGGAGCGAGACACCATATATTTT.

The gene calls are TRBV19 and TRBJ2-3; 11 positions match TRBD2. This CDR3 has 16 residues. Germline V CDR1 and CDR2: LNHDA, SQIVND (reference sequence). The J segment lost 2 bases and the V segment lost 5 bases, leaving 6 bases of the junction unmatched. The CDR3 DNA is TGTGCCAGTAGTGGCACGGGACTAGCGGCCACAGATACGCAGTATTTT. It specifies CASSGTGLAATDTQYF.

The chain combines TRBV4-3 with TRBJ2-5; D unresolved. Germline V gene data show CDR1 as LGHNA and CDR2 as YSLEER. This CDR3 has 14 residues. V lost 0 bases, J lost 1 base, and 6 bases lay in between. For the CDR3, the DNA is TGCGCCAGCAGCCAAGATTTCGGCCAAGAGACCCAGTACTTC. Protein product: CASSQDFGQETQYF.

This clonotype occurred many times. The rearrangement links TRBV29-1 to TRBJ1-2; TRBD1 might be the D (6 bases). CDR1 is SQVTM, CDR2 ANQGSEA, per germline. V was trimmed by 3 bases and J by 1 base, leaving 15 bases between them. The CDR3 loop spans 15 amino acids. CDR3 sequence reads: CSVDWGQGINYGYTF. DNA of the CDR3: TGCAGCGTTGATTGGGGACAAGGGATTAACTATGGCTACACCTTC.

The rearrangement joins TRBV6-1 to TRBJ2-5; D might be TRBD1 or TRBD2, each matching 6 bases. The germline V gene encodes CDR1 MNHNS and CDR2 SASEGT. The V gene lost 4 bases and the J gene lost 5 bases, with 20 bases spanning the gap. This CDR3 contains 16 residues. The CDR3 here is CASSVGGYSFAETQYF. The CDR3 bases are TGTGCCAGCAGTGTAGGGGGGTACAGTTTCGCGGAGACCCAGTACTTC.

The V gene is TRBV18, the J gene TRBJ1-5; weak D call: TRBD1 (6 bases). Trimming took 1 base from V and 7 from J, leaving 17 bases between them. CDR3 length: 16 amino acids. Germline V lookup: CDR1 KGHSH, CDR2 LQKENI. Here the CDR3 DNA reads TGTGCCAGCTCACCACAGGAAGGCGGGGGGCGCCAGCCCCAGCATTTT. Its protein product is CASSPQEGGGRQPQHF.

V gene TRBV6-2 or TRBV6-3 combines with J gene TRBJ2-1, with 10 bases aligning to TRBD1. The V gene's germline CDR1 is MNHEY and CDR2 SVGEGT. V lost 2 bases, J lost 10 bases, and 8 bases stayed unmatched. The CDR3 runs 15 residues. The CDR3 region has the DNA TGTGCCAGCAGTTACCAGGACAGGGGGATAAGGGAGCAGTTCTTC. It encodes CASSYQDRGIREQFF.

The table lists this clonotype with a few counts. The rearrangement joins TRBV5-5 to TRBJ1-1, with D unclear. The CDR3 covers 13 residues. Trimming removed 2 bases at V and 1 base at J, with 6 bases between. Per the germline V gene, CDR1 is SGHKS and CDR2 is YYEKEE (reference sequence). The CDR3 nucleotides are TGTGCCAGCAGCTTCCTATCGAACACTGAAGCTTTCTTT. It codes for CASSFLSNTEAFF.

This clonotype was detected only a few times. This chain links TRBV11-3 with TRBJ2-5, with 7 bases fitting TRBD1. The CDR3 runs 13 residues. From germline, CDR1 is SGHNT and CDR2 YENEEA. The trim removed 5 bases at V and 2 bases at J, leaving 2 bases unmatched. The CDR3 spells CASSPDRQETQYF. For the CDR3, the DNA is TGTGCCAGCAGCCCGGACAGGCAAGAGACCCAGTACTTC.

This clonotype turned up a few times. CDR3 in amino acids: CASSGGQTYEQYV. The CDR3 DNA reads as TGTGCCAGCAGCGGGGGACAGACCTACGAGCAGTACGTC. This chain links TRBV7-9 with TRBJ2-7; 7 bases line up with TRBD1. The CDR3 covers 13 residues. With V trimmed by 5 bases and J by 2 bases, 3 bases remained unmatched. Germline loops: CDR1 SEHNR, CDR2 FQNEAQ (reference sequence).

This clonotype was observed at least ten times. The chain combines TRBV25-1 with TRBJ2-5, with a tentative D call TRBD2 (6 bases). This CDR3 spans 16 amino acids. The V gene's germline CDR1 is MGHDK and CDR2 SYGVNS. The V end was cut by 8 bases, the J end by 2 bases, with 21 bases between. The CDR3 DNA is TGTGCCAGCTGGCCCCAACCTAGCGAGGTACAAGAGACCCAGTACTTC. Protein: CASWPQPSEVQETQYF. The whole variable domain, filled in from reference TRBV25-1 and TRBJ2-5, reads EADIYQTPRYLVIGTGKKITLECSQTMGHDKMYWYQQDPGMELHLIHYSYGVNSTEKGDLSSESTVSRIRTEHFPLTLESARPSHTSQYLCASWPQPSEVQETQYFGPGTRLLVL.

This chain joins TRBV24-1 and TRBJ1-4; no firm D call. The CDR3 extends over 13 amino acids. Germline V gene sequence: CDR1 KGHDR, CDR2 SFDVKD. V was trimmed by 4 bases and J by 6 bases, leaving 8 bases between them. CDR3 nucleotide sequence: TGTGCCACCAGTGAGGGGTCGGATGAAAAACTGTTTTTT. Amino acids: CATSEGSDEKLFF.

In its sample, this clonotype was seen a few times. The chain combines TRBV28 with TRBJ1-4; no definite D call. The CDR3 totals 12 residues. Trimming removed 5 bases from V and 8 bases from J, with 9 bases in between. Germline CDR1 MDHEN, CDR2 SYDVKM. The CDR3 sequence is CASSPPGEKLFF. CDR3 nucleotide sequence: TGTGCCAGCAGTCCCCCGGGAGAAAAACTGTTTTTT.

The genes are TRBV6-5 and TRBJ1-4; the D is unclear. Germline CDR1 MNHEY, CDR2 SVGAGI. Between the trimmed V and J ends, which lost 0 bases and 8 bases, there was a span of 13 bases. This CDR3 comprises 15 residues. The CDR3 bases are TGTGCCAGCAGTTACTCGAGGTCGAGGGAAGAAAAACTGTTTTTT. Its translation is CASSYSRSREEKLFF.

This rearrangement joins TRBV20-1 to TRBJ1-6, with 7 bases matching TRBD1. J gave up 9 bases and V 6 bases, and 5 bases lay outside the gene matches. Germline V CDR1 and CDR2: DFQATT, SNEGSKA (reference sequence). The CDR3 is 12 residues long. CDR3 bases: TGCAGTGCGCGGGACAGAAGTTCACCCCTCCACTTT. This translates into CSARDRSSPLHF.

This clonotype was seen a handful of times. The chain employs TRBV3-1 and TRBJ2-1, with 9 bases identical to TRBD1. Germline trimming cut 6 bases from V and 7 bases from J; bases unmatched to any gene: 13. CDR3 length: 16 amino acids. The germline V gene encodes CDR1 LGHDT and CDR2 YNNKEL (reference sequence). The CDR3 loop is CASRPNTGGGGNEQFF. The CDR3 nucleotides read TGTGCCAGCAGGCCAAATACAGGGGGCGGAGGAAATGAGCAGTTCTTC.

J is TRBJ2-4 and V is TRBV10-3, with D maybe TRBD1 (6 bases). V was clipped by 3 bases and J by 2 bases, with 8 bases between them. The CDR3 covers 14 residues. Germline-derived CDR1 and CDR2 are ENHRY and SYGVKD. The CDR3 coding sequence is TGTGCCATCAGTGATCAGGGGCCCAAAAACATTCAGTACTTC. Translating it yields CAISDQGPKNIQYF.

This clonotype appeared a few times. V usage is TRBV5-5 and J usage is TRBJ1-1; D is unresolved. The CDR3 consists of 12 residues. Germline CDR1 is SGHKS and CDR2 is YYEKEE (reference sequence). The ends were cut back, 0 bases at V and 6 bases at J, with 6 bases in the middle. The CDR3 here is CASSLEFAEAFF. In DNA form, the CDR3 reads TGTGCCAGCAGCTTGGAGTTCGCTGAAGCTTTCTTT.

Here the CDR3 reads CASSPSTGNYEQYF. For the CDR3, the DNA is TGTGCCAGCAGCCCATCGACAGGGAACTACGAGCAGTACTTC. The V gene is TRBV3-1, the J gene TRBJ2-7; TRBD1 matches at 7 bases. This CDR3 has 14 residues. After removal of 4 bases from V and 3 bases from J, the junction contained 6 bases not matched to a gene. Germline V gives CDR1 LGHDT, CDR2 YNNKEL (reference sequence).

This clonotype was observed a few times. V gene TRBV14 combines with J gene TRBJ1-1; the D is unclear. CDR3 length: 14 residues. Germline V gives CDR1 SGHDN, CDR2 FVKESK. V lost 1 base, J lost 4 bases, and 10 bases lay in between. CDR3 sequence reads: CASSQVPRPTEAFF. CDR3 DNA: TGTGCCAGCAGCCAAGTCCCGAGGCCCACTGAAGCTTTCTTT.

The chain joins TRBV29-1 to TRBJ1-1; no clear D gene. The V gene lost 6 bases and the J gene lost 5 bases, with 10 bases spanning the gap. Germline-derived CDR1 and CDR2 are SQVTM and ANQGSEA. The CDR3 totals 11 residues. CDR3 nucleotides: TGCAGCGTGAGTGGGGAAACTGAAGCTTTCTTT. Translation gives CSVSGETEAFF. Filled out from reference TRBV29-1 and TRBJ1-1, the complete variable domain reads SAVISQKPSRDICQRGTSLTIQCQVDSQVTMMFWYRQQPGQSLTLIATANQGSEATYESGFVIDKFPISRPNLTFSTLTVSNMSPEDSSIYLCSVSGETEAFFGQGTRLTVV.

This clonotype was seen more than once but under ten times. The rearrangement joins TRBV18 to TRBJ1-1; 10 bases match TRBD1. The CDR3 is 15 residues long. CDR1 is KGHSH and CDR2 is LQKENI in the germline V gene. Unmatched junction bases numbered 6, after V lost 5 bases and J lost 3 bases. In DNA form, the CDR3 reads TGTGCCAGCTCAATGTCCGGGACAGGGGACACTGAAGCTTTCTTT. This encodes CASSMSGTGDTEAFF.

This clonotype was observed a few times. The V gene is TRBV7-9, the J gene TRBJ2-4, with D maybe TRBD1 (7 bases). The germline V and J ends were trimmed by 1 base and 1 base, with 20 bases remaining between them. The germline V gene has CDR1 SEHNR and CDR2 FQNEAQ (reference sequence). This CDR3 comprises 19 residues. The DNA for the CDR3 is TGTGCCAGCAGCTTAGAGGCGACAGGGAGGAGATTGGCCAAAAACATTCAGTACTTC. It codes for CASSLEATGRRLAKNIQYF. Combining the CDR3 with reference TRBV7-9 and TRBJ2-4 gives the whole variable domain DTGVSQNPRHKITKRGQNVTFRCDPISEHNRLYWYRQTLGQGPEFLTYFQNEAQLEKSRLLSDRFSAERPKGSFSTLEIQRTEQGDSAMYLCASSLEATGRRLAKNIQYFGAGTRLSVL.

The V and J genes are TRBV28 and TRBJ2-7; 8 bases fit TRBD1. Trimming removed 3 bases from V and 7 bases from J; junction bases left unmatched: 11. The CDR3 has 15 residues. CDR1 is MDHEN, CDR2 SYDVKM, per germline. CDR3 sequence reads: CASSFVRTGFPEQYF. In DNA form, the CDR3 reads TGTGCCAGCAGTTTTGTCCGGACAGGGTTTCCGGAGCAGTACTTC.